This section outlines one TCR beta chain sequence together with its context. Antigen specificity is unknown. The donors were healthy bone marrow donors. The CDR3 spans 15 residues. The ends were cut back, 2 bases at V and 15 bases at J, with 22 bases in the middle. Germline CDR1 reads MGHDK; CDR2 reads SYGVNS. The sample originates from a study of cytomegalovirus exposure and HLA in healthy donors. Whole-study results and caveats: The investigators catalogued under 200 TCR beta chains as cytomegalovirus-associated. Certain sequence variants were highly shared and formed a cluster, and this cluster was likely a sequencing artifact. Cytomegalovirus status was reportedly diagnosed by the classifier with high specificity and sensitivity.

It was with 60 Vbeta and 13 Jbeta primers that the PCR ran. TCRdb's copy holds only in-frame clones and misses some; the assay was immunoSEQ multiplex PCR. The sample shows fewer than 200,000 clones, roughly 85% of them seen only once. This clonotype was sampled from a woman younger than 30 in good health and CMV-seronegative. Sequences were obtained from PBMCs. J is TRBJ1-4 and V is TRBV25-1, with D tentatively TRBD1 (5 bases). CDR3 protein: CASSETGTVPPRLFF. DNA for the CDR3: TGTGCCAGCAGTGAAACCGGGACTGTACCTCCGAGATTGTTTTTT.